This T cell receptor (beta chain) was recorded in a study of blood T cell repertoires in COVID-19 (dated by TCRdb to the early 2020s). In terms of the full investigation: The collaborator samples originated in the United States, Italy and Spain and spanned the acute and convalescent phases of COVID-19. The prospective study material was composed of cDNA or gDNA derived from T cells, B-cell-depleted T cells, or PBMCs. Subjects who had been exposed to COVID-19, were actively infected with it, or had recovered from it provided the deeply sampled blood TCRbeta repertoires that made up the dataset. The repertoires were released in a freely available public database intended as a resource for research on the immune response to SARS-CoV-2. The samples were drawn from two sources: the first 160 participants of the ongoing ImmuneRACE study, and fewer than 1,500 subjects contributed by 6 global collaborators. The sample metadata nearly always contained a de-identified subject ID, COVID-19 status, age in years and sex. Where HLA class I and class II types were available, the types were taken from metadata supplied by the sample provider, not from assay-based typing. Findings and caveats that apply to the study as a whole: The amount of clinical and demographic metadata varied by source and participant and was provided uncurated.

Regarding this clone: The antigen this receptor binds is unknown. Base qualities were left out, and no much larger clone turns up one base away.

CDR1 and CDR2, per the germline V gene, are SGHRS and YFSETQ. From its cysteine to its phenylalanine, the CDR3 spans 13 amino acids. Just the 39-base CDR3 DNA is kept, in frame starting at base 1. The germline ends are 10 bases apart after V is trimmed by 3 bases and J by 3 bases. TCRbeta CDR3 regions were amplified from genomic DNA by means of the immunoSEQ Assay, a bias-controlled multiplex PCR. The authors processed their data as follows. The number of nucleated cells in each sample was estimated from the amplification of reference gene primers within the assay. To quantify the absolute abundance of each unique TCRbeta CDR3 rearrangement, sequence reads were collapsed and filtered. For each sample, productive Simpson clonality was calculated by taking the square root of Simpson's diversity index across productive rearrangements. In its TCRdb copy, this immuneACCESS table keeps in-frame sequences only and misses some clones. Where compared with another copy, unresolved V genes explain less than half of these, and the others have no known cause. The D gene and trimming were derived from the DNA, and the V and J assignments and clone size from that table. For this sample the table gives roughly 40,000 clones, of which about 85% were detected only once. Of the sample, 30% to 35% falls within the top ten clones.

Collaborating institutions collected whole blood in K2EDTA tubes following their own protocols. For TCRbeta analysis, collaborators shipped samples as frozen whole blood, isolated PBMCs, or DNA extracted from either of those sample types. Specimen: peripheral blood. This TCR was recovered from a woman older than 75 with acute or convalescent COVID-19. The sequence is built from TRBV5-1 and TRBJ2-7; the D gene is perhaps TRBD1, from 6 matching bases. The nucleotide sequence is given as TGCGCCAGCAGCTACGGACAGTTCTACGAGCAGTACTTC. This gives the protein CASSYGQFYEQYF.